Below, 8 T cell receptor beta chains from the same sample are listed, as sequenced in a study of blood T cells in healthy people across ages. For the second PCR, which ran for about 6 to 11 cycles, a sample-barcoded 5' primer and a J-beta primer mix were used. TCRdb re-called the 5' RACE reads with MiXCR, one entry per CDR3 protein. The table includes roughly 500,000 distinct CDR3 sequences, roughly a quarter detected once. Sequencing was performed on blood. All receptors derive from a woman in her 70s in good health.

This clonotype occurred a few times. This chain uses TRBV6-6 with TRBJ2-5, with 8 positions matching TRBD2. The CDR3 is 14 amino acids. The J segment lost 2 bases and the V segment lost 7 bases, leaving 6 bases of the junction unmatched. Germline V gene lookup returns CDR1 MNHNY and CDR2 SVGAGI (reference sequence). The CDR3 nucleotides are TGTGCCAGCATCCGCGGGGGGTCTCAAGAGACCCAGTACTTC. Translating it yields CASIRGGSQETQYF.

The CDR3: CASSQEGGDRGRFNTYEQYF. The CDR3 DNA reads TGCGCCAGCAGCCAAGAGGGAGGAGACAGGGGGCGATTCAACACCTACGAGCAGTACTTC. This chain joins TRBV4-3 and TRBJ2-7, with 10 bases lining up with TRBD1. CDR1 and CDR2 from the germline V gene are LGHNA and YSLEER. With V trimmed by 0 bases and J by 2 bases, 16 bases remained unmatched. The CDR3 spans 20 residues.

This clonotype has a handful of counts. This sequence joins TRBV12-3 or TRBV12-4 and TRBJ2-7; D call uncertain. The length of the CDR3 is 16 residues. V lost 1 base to trimming and J lost 6 bases, with 19 bases between them. The CDR3 DNA reads as TGTGCCAGCAGTTTAGGGCTTGGGCAGACCTACGTCGAGCAGTACTTC. Its translation: CASSLGLGQTYVEQYF.

Only a few counts were recorded for this clonotype. V and J are TRBV30 and TRBJ1-2; 7 bases fit TRBD1. After removal of 2 bases from V and 8 bases from J, the junction contained 14 bases not matched to a gene. The CDR3 extends over 15 amino acids. Germline V gene data show CDR1 as GTSNPN and CDR2 as SVGIG (reference sequence). The CDR3 region has the DNA TGTGCCTGGAGTCCTAGGGCAGGGGGATCGGCCGGCTACACCTTC. Translation gives CAWSPRAGGSAGYTF.

The chain recombines TRBV5-1 with TRBJ2-3; D gene ambiguous. The V end lost 4 bases, the J end lost 2 bases, and 11 bases lay between the germline ends. In germline, CDR1 is SGHRS, CDR2 YFSETQ. This CDR3 has 14 residues. CDR3 protein: CASSKMSDTDTQYF. CDR3 DNA sequence: TGCGCCAGCAGCAAAATGAGCGACACAGATACGCAGTATTTT.

This clonotype appeared many times. The chain employs TRBV6-2 or TRBV6-3 and TRBJ2-1; either TRBD1 or TRBD2 may supply D (5 bases each). V lost 1 base to trimming and J lost 12 bases, with 13 bases between them. The CDR3 covers 13 residues. Germline V gene sequence: CDR1 MNHEY, CDR2 SVGEGT. CDR3 sequence reads: CASSYYSSQGQFF. As DNA, the CDR3 is TGTGCCAGCAGTTACTATTCTAGCCAGGGGCAGTTCTTC.

The chain recombines TRBV20-1 with TRBJ1-2, with D perhaps TRBD1 (5 bases). Germline V gives CDR1 DFQATT, CDR2 SNEGSKA (reference sequence). V was cut by 5 bases and J by 1 base, with 20 bases left in between. The CDR3 has 16 amino acids. The CDR3 DNA follows: TGCAGTGCTCGGGTTCCGATGGCGGGGGATAACTATGGCTACACCTTC. Its translation is CSARVPMAGDNYGYTF.

The rearrangement joins TRBV2 to TRBJ2-5; D call uncertain. Trimming shortened V by 9 bases and J by 4 bases, and 15 bases separated the two germline ends. CDR3 length: 13 residues. CDR1 SNHLY and CDR2 FYNNEI come from the germline V gene. CDR3 protein: CASDPLAGETQYF. Here the CDR3 DNA reads TGTGCCAGTGACCCCTTGGCAGGAGAGACCCAGTACTTC.